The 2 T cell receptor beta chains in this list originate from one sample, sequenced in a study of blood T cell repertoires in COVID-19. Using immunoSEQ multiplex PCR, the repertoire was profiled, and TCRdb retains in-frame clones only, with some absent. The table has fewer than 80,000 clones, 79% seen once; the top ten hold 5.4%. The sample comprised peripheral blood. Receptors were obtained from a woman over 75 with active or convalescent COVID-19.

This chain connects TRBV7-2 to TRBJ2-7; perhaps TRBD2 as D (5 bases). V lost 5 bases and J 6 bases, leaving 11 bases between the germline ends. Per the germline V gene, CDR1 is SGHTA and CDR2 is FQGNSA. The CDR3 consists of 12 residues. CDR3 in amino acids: CASSNLRGEQYF. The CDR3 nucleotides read TGTGCCAGCAGCAACCTACGGGGCGAGCAGTACTTC.

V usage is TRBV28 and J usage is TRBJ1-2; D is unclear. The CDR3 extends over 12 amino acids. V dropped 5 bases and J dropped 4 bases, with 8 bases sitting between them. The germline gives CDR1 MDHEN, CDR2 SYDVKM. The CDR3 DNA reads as TGTGCCAGCAGTCTCCTAGGCTATGGCTACACCTTC. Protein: CASSLLGYGYTF.